These 14 T cell receptor beta chains originate from one sample sequenced in a study of CD8 T cells in Susac syndrome. Random hexamers were used to reverse transcribe 0.5 to 1 ug of RNA. MiXCR, run by TCRdb on the immunoSEQ multiplex PCR reads, gives a single entry per CDR3 protein. The sample has roughly 200,000 distinct CDR3 sequences, 95% seen once; the top ten hold 0.07% to 0.095%. Sequencing was carried out using CD4+ T cells from PBMCs. The receptors derive from a human donor with multiple sclerosis.

The V and J genes are TRBV7-9 and TRBJ2-5, with 7 bases that match TRBD2. CDR1 SEHNR and CDR2 FQNEAQ come from the germline V gene (reference sequence). V gave up 4 bases and J gave up 2 bases; unmatched junction bases: 4. The length of the CDR3 is 14 residues. CDR3 sequence reads: CASSSVGGQETQYF. The DNA of the CDR3 is TGTGCCAGCAGCTCAGTGGGGGGGCAAGAGACCCAGTACTTC.

The rearrangement links TRBV19 to TRBJ2-1, with TRBD2 matching 8 bases. CDR1 and CDR2 (germline): LNHDA, SQIVND (reference sequence). After removal of 4 bases from V and 0 bases from J, the junction contained 2 bases not matched to a gene. The CDR3 loop spans 15 amino acids. The CDR3 spells CASSNRGGSYNEQFF. CDR3 sequence (DNA): TGTGCCAGTAGTAATCGGGGGGGCTCCTACAATGAGCAGTTCTTC. Together with reference TRBV19 and TRBJ2-1, the CDR3 gives the full variable domain: DGGITQSPKYLFRKEGQNVTLSCEQNLNHDAMYWYRQDPGQGLRLIYYSQIVNDFQKGDIAEGYSVSREKKESFPLTVTSAQKNPTAFYLCASSNRGGSYNEQFFGPGTRLTVL.

In regard to this clonotype: Sequence at one end of the junction differs from germline and may be a read error. The chain joins TRBV29-1 to TRBJ2-3, with a possible D match to TRBD1 (5 bases). The CDR3 sequence is 16 residues long. Germline CDR1 reads SQVTM; CDR2 reads ANQGSEA. The CDR3 DNA is TGCAGCGTTGTGGTCCCGAATGGAAGGACGACAGATGCGCAGTATTTT. Translating it yields CSVVVPNGRTTDAQYF.

CDR3 residues: CASSPAGQGLSPDTQYF. CDR3 sequence (DNA): TGTGCCAGCAGCCCCGCGGGACAGGGACTTTCACCGGATACGCAGTATTTT. The chain links TRBV3-1 to TRBJ2-3, with 9 nucleotides matching TRBD1. Germline-derived CDR1 and CDR2 are LGHDT and YNNKEL (reference sequence). The CDR3 is 17 amino acids. The ends lost 4 bases at V and 6 bases at J; junction bases unmatched: 14.

This rearrangement joins TRBV12-3 or TRBV12-4 to TRBJ2-4, with 7 bases matching TRBD1. Germline trimming cut 7 bases from V and 6 bases from J; bases unmatched to any gene: 9. The CDR3 has 14 amino acids. CDR3: CASNPHGQANIQYF. The CDR3 DNA reads TGTGCCAGCAACCCACACGGACAGGCAAACATTCAGTACTTC.

The chain joins TRBV3-1 to TRBJ1-1; D is ambiguous. The CDR3 consists of 15 residues. Germline V gene sequence: CDR1 LGHDT, CDR2 YNNKEL (reference sequence). V gave up 0 bases and J gave up 5 bases, with 13 bases separating them. CDR3 region: CASSQEAGSGTEAFF. Written as DNA, the CDR3 is TGTGCCAGCAGCCAAGAGGCGGGGTCGGGTACTGAAGCTTTCTTT.

V gene TRBV14 combines with J gene TRBJ1-4, with TRBD1 as a possible D gene (5 bases). With 1 base removed from V and 10 bases from J, the gap between germline ends came to 13 bases. CDR1 SGHDN and CDR2 FVKESK come from the germline V gene. The CDR3 length is 14 residues. CDR3 sequence: CASSQGDGRGKLFF. The CDR3 nucleotides read TGTGCCAGCAGCCAAGGGGACGGCCGGGGAAAACTGTTTTTT.

The sample holds one count of this clonotype. The chain links TRBV29-1 to TRBJ1-2, with no clear D. Germline V gives CDR1 SQVTM, CDR2 ANQGSEA. The V end lost 4 bases, the J end lost 4 bases, and 7 bases lay between the germline ends. CDR3 length: 11 amino acids. CDR3 coding DNA: TGCAGCGTTGGGACGGTCTATGGCTACACCTTC. This gives the protein CSVGTVYGYTF.

J is TRBJ1-1 and V is TRBV20-1; TRBD1 is a possible D gene (5 bases). This CDR3 is built from 13 residues. Germline lookup yields CDR1 DFQATT and CDR2 SNEGSKA (reference sequence). Trimming removed 2 bases from V and 1 base from J, with 8 bases in between. The CDR3 sequence: CSARSTANTEAFF. DNA for the CDR3: TGCAGTGCTAGATCGACAGCGAACACTGAAGCTTTCTTT.

This clonotype was recorded only once. This chain's CDR3 is CASSLSGTGNTEAFF. CDR3 in DNA: TGTGCCAGCAGCCTCTCCGGGACAGGGAACACTGAAGCTTTCTTT. The gene calls are TRBV11-2 and TRBJ1-1; 8 nucleotides match TRBD1. The V and J ends lost 5 bases and 1 base, in that order; junction bases with no gene match: 6. The CDR3 spans 15 residues. Germline V gene data show CDR1 as SGHAT and CDR2 as FQNNGV.

The chain links TRBV4-1 to TRBJ2-5; a weak D match, TRBD2 (5 bases). CDR3 length: 13 residues. The V gene lost 1 base and the J gene lost 5 bases, with 8 bases spanning the gap. Germline V CDR1 and CDR2: MGHRA, YSYEKL. The CDR3 DNA reads as TGCGCCAGCAGCCAAGCGCCGGGGGAGACCCAGTACTTC. Protein: CASSQAPGETQYF.

V is TRBV19 and J is TRBJ1-2, with 7 bases identical to TRBD1. From germline, CDR1 is LNHDA and CDR2 SQIVND (reference sequence). The CDR3 totals 11 residues. Losses at the gene ends were 6 bases for V and 10 bases for J; bases not matched to a gene: 5. CDR3 bases: TGTGCCAGTAGAAGGGACAGCTACTACACCTTC. It translates to CASRRDSYYTF.

J is TRBJ1-2 and V is TRBV29-1; the D gene is possibly TRBD1 (5 bases). Per the germline V gene, CDR1 is SQVTM and CDR2 is ANQGSEA. This CDR3 comprises 12 residues. V was shortened by 5 bases and J by 6 bases, with 13 bases between the two germline ends. The CDR3 spells CSVKRTFDGYTF. In nucleotides, the CDR3 is TGCAGCGTTAAGAGGACATTCGATGGCTACACCTTC.

The V gene is TRBV7-8, the J gene TRBJ1-1; D unresolved. Germline V lookup: CDR1 SGHVS, CDR2 FQNEAQ. CDR3 length: 16 residues. V lost 2 bases and J lost 2, with 15 bases in between. The CDR3 DNA follows: TGTGCCAGCAGCTTAACCCTTAAGAGTGGAAACACTGAAGCTTTCTTT. Encoded protein: CASSLTLKSGNTEAFF. Together with reference TRBV7-8 and TRBJ1-1, the CDR3 gives the full variable domain: GAGVSQSPRYKVAKRGQDVALRCDPISGHVSLFWYQQALGQGPEFLTYFQNEAQLDKSGLPSDRFFAERPEGSVSTLKIQRTQQEDSAVYLCASSLTLKSGNTEAFFGQGTRLTVV.